Presented here are 18 T cell receptor beta chains from one specimen sequenced in a study of shared clonotypes between healthy human individuals. TCRdb's table, derived via immunoSEQ multiplex PCR, lists solely in-frame clones and lacks some. Here the sample spans about 2.4 million clones, 80% to 95% being singletons. Sequencing was done on a sample of naive CD4+ T cells from PBMCs. This sample's subset: CD45RA+ positively selected. These receptors were taken from a man between 18 and 35 years old in good health. Some clones in this sample may be carry-over from other donors' samples.

The chain couples TRBV2 to TRBJ2-3, with D perhaps matching TRBD1 (6 bases). Germline lookup yields CDR1 SNHLY and CDR2 FYNNEI. V was cut by 9 bases and J by 0 bases, with 10 bases left in between. The CDR3 has 13 amino acids. The CDR3: CASATGSTDTQYF. For the CDR3, the DNA is TGTGCCAGTGCGACAGGAAGCACAGATACGCAGTATTTT.

V usage is TRBV28 and J usage is TRBJ1-4; D is unclear. V lost 7 bases and J lost 6, with 6 bases in between. The CDR3 is made up of 11 amino acids. The germline CDR1 and CDR2 sequences are MDHEN and SYDVKM. The CDR3 reads CASTDYEKLFF. In DNA, the CDR3 is TGTGCCAGCACTGATTATGAAAAACTGTTTTTT.

This clone was counted a single time. The genes are TRBV27 and TRBJ2-2; D ambiguous. The length of the CDR3 is 17 residues. V shed 2 bases and J shed 6 bases, with 19 bases lying between them. Germline V gene data show CDR1 as MNHEY and CDR2 as SMNVEV (reference sequence). DNA of the CDR3: TGTGCCAGCAGTTTAAGTTTACGATTACTCGGATCCGGGGAGCTGTTTTTT. Protein: CASSLSLRLLGSGELFF.

V usage is TRBV30 and J usage is TRBJ1-4; TRBD1 matches 10 bases. This CDR3 is built from 15 residues. Per the germline V gene, CDR1 is GTSNPN and CDR2 is SVGIG (reference sequence). Germline trimming cut 5 bases from V and 7 bases from J; bases unmatched to any gene: 10. The CDR3 region has the DNA TGTGCCTGGGACAGGGGGCGACTCGGCAGTGAAAAACTGTTTTTT. This sequence encodes CAWDRGRLGSEKLFF.

The CDR3 DNA reads TGCGCCAGCAGCTTGGCACCAAGTGGATACGAGCAGTACTTC. Amino acid sequence: CASSLAPSGYEQYF. The gene calls are TRBV5-1 and TRBJ2-7, with D uncertain. CDR1 SGHRS and CDR2 YFSETQ come from the germline V gene. The CDR3 length is 14 residues. The ends were cut back, 0 bases at V and 4 bases at J, with 11 bases in the middle.

J is TRBJ2-1 and V is TRBV18; no firm D call. The V end was cut by 0 bases, the J end by 2 bases, with 14 bases between. Germline V gene lookup returns CDR1 KGHSH and CDR2 LQKENI. The CDR3 has 17 amino acids. The CDR3 DNA reads as TGTGCCAGCTCACCACCGGGTAAAGGCGGACCCTACAATGAGCAGTTCTTC. Protein: CASSPPGKGGPYNEQFF.

The V call is TRBV27, the J call TRBJ1-2; 7 nucleotides match TRBD1. The CDR3 is 14 amino acids. Germline-derived CDR1 and CDR2 are MNHEY and SMNVEV (reference sequence). The trim removed 4 bases at V and 8 bases at J, leaving 10 bases unmatched. Here the CDR3 reads CASSSGYRGFGYTF. The CDR3 bases are TGTGCCAGCAGTTCCGGGTACAGGGGCTTCGGCTACACCTTC.

V gene TRBV5-1 combines with J gene TRBJ2-3; possibly TRBD2 for D (6 bases). With 0 bases removed from V and 2 bases from J, the gap between germline ends came to 13 bases. The length of the CDR3 is 16 residues. CDR1 and CDR2 from the germline V gene are SGHRS and YFSETQ. The CDR3 here is CASSLEDSGLTDTQYF. CDR3 in DNA: TGCGCCAGCAGCTTGGAAGATTCGGGACTCACAGATACGCAGTATTTT.

The chain links TRBV10-3 to TRBJ2-7; 14 positions agree with TRBD2. CDR1 ENHRY and CDR2 SYGVKD come from the germline V gene. This CDR3 spans 18 amino acids. The V segment lost 2 bases and the J segment 2 bases; nucleotides outside the gene matches: 8. The CDR3 is CAISEALRTSGGTYEQYF. CDR3 nucleotide sequence: TGTGCCATCAGTGAGGCCCTAAGGACTAGCGGGGGGACCTACGAGCAGTACTTC.

As to this clone: Within the sample, other DNA sequences also encode this same CDR3. The chain has TRBV4-3 and TRBJ2-7; 8 nucleotides line up with TRBD2. Germline V gene sequence: CDR1 LGHNA, CDR2 YSLEER. CDR3 length: 15 residues. V shed 1 base, J shed 3 bases, and the junction held 5 bases outside the gene matches. CDR3 loop: CASSQVSSGLYEQYF. CDR3 DNA sequence: TGCGCCAGCAGCCAAGTGTCTAGCGGGCTCTACGAGCAGTACTTC.

V gene TRBV5-4 combines with J gene TRBJ2-1; 7 nucleotides match TRBD2. CDR3 size: 17 residues. Germline values: CDR1 SGHNT, CDR2 YYREEE (reference sequence). Unmatched junction bases numbered 12, after V lost 0 bases and J lost 6 bases. CDR3: CASSLGVMAGVSNEQFF. The CDR3 DNA reads TGTGCCAGCAGCTTGGGTGTTATGGCGGGAGTCAGCAATGAGCAGTTCTTC.

The CDR3 reads CASSAGRTTYNEQFF. Here the CDR3 DNA reads TGTGCCAGCAGCGCCGGAAGGACAACCTACAATGAGCAGTTCTTC. This chain links TRBV9 with TRBJ2-1, with D possibly being TRBD1 (5 bases). This CDR3 is built from 15 residues. V lost 3 bases to trimming and J lost 2 bases, with 12 bases between them. The germline V gene has CDR1 SGDLS and CDR2 YYNGEE.

The chain uses TRBV7-2 and TRBJ2-7, with D tentatively TRBD1 or TRBD2 (5 bases each). The CDR3 loop spans 15 amino acids. Deletions cut 1 base from V and 4 bases from J, with 14 bases between. The germline CDR1 and CDR2 sequences are SGHTA and FQGNSA. The CDR3 reads CASSLVQARGYEQYF. The CDR3 bases are TGTGCCAGCAGCTTAGTACAGGCGCGCGGGTACGAGCAGTACTTC. Using reference TRBV7-2 and TRBJ2-7 for the parts outside the CDR3, the full variable domain is GAGVSQSPSNKVTEKGKDVELRCDPISGHTALYWYRQSLGQGLEFLIYFQGNSAPDKSGLPSDRFSAERTGGSVSTLTIQRTQQEDSAVYLCASSLVQARGYEQYFGPGTRLTVT.

CDR3 sequence: CASSLGTGGFRYEQYF. The CDR3 DNA reads TGTGCCAGCAGCTTAGGGACAGGGGGCTTTCGGTACGAGCAGTACTTC. V and J are TRBV7-2 and TRBJ2-7, with TRBD1 matching 11 bases. CDR1 is SGHTA and CDR2 is FQGNSA in the germline V gene. The CDR3 runs 16 residues. V shed 1 base, J shed 4 bases, and the junction held 6 bases outside the gene matches.

This chain connects TRBV7-2 to TRBJ2-7; D not certain. V was pared by 4 bases and J by 1 base, with 5 bases between. Germline V gene sequence: CDR1 SGHTA, CDR2 FQGNSA. CDR3 length equals 12 residues. The DNA for the CDR3 is TGTGCCAGCAGCTCCGAGTCCTACGAGCAGTACTTC. It codes for CASSSESYEQYF.

The gene calls are TRBV5-4 and TRBJ2-5; TRBD2 agrees at 8 bases. The end of the DNA fits TRBJ2-7 better, so the J call may be wrong. This CDR3 spans 15 amino acids. From germline, CDR1 is SGHNT and CDR2 YYREEE (reference sequence). The CDR3 loop reads CASSLTSGPTYEQYF. In DNA form, the CDR3 reads TGTGCCAGCAGCTTGACTAGCGGTCCGACCTACGAGCAGTACTTC.

The chain links TRBV7-2 to TRBJ1-2; TRBD1 is a possible D gene (6 bases). CDR3 size: 15 residues. CDR1 is SGHTA, CDR2 FQGNSA, per germline. Trimming left V 0 bases short and J 3 bases short, with 11 bases between. The CDR3 region has the DNA TGTGCCAGCAGCTTAGCCGCGACAGGTGACTATGGCTACACCTTC. Translating it yields CASSLAATGDYGYTF.

This rearrangement joins TRBV2 to TRBJ2-7, with no clear D. The germline V and J ends were trimmed by 10 bases and 6 bases, with 22 bases remaining between them. CDR1 and CDR2 (germline): SNHLY, FYNNEI. The CDR3 spans 14 residues. For the CDR3, the DNA is TGTGCCAACAAAGTGGATATGTCGTCAGGCGAGCAGTACTTC. Encoded protein: CANKVDMSSGEQYF.